This passage covers 10 T cell receptor beta chains from one sample sequenced in a study of identical twins. A single record per CDR3 protein comes from TCRdb applying MiXCR to the 5' RACE reads. The data contain 400,000 to 500,000 distinct CDR3 sequences, roughly 20% of them singletons. Sequences were obtained from naive T cells sorted from blood. These receptors originate from a man aged 50 to 60 in good health.

The V gene is TRBV20-1, the J gene TRBJ2-5; D remains unclear. Per the germline V gene, CDR1 is DFQATT and CDR2 is SNEGSKA (reference sequence). The V end was cut by 1 base, the J end by 1 base, with 7 bases between. The CDR3 covers 13 residues. CDR3 in DNA: TGCAGTGCTAGAGTATGGGTCCAAGAGACCCAGTACTTC. As protein: CSARVWVQETQYF.

This clonotype was counted at least ten times. The chain employs TRBV12-3 or TRBV12-4 and TRBJ1-2; TRBD1 matches at 8 bases. The CDR3 runs to 12 residues. The junction had 4 bases not matched to a gene; V was cut back by 5 bases and J by 8 bases. The DNA for the CDR3 is TGTGCCAGCAGTAAAACAGGGGGGGGCTACACCTTC. Its translation: CASSKTGGGYTF.

This clonotype was observed a few times. This chain uses TRBV11-2 with TRBJ2-7, with a tentative D call TRBD1 (6 bases). Germline V gives CDR1 SGHAT, CDR2 FQNNGV. This CDR3 has 15 residues. V was cut by 3 bases and J by 0 bases, with 12 bases left in between. CDR3 nucleotides: TGTGCCAGCAGCTTGGCCCAAGGGGGCTCCTACGAGCAGTACTTC. It is translated as CASSLAQGGSYEQYF.

The V and J genes are TRBV28 and TRBJ1-5; tentatively, D is TRBD1 (5 bases). Looked up from germline, CDR1 is MDHEN and CDR2 is SYDVKM. The CDR3 has 14 residues. Trimming removed 3 bases from V and 6 bases from J, with 12 bases in between. The DNA of the CDR3 is TGTGCCAGCAGTTTCGAAGGGGCCGCTCAGCCCCAGCATTTT. Protein: CASSFEGAAQPQHF.

The chain recombines TRBV2 with TRBJ2-7; D possibly corresponds to TRBD1 (6 bases). The CDR3 sequence is 13 residues long. CDR1 and CDR2 (germline): SNHLY, FYNNEI. V was pared by 5 bases and J by 5 bases, with 13 bases between. The DNA for the CDR3 is TGTGCCAGCAGTTCAGGCAGGGGCAACGAGCAGTACTTC. As protein: CASSSGRGNEQYF.

A few counts support this clonotype. The chain recombines TRBV5-1 with TRBJ2-7; a possible D gene is TRBD1 (6 bases). Germline V lookup: CDR1 SGHRS, CDR2 YFSETQ. V dropped 4 bases and J dropped 0 bases, with 17 bases sitting between them. The CDR3 consists of 16 residues. The CDR3 reads CASSPRQASSSYEQYF. CDR3 coding DNA: TGCGCCAGCAGCCCGCGACAGGCGTCGAGCTCCTACGAGCAGTACTTC.

The J gene is TRBJ1-3, the V gene TRBV20-1; TRBD1 aligns across 7 bases. V trimming: 2 bases; J trimming: 4 bases; junction bases outside the gene matches: 5. From germline, CDR1 is DFQATT and CDR2 SNEGSKA (reference sequence). The CDR3 sequence is 14 residues long. CDR3 sequence: CSARRGGEGNTIYF. DNA for the CDR3: TGCAGTGCTAGAAGAGGGGGCGAAGGAAACACCATATATTTT.

The chain carries TRBV5-1 and TRBJ2-1, with D perhaps TRBD2 (6 bases). This CDR3 has 15 residues. V lost 0 bases, J lost 7 bases, and 14 bases lay in between. CDR1 SGHRS and CDR2 YFSETQ come from the germline V gene. CDR3 nucleotide sequence: TGCGCCAGCAGCTTGGGTTACCAGGGAGGAAATGAGCAGTTCTTC. This codes for CASSLGYQGGNEQFF.

This clonotype was counted ten times or more. The chain recombines TRBV10-3 with TRBJ2-7; 14 bases map to TRBD2. CDR1 is ENHRY and CDR2 is SYGVKD in the germline V gene. Trimming removed 7 bases from V and 7 bases from J; junction bases left unmatched: 6. This CDR3 region has 14 residues. The CDR3 reads CAITGTSGRDEQYF. In DNA form, the CDR3 reads TGTGCCATCACCGGGACTAGCGGGAGAGATGAGCAGTACTTC.

This clonotype was seen a handful of times. This chain joins TRBV20-1 and TRBJ2-7; D unclear. Trimming removed 5 bases at V and 2 bases at J, with 4 bases between. There are 10 residues in the CDR3. CDR1 is DFQATT and CDR2 is SNEGSKA in the germline V gene (reference sequence). For the CDR3, the DNA is TGCAGTGCTTTAGCCTACGAGCAGTACTTC. Translated, it gives CSALAYEQYF.